Below are 7 T cell receptor beta chains sequenced from a single sample in a study of blood T cell repertoires in COVID-19. Assay used: immunoSEQ multiplex PCR; TCRdb lists only in-frame clones, some missing. This sample has some 250,000 clones; more than 75% occur once, and the top ten carry about 2.5%. The material sequenced was PBMCs or T cells enriched from blood (not recorded which). The receptors stem from a woman aged 40 to 49 with acute COVID-19.

The sample holds one count of this clone. The V gene is TRBV27, the J gene TRBJ2-7, with 12 bases aligning to TRBD2. The CDR3 runs 14 residues. Unmatched junction bases numbered 3, after V lost 4 bases and J lost 5 bases. Looked up from germline, CDR1 is MNHEY and CDR2 is SMNVEV (reference sequence). The DNA for the CDR3 is TGTGCCAGCAGTTCGGGACTAGCGGGTGACGAGCAGTACTTC. Its translation is CASSSGLAGDEQYF.

The chain is built from TRBV5-1 and TRBJ1-6; no clear D. Trimming removed 0 bases at V and 6 bases at J, with 13 bases between. The CDR3 has 16 residues. Germline CDR1 and CDR2: SGHRS and YFSETQ. The CDR3 bases are TGCGCCAGCAGCTTGGTCTCGGCCCGAGGTAATTCACCCCTCCACTTT. Its translation: CASSLVSARGNSPLHF.

The rearrangement uses TRBV4-3 and TRBJ1-5, with D possibly TRBD1 on 5 matching bases. V lost 0 bases and J 5 bases, leaving 8 bases between the germline ends. The CDR3 length is 14 residues. Germline values: CDR1 LGHNA, CDR2 YSLEER. The CDR3: CASSQDPGDQPQHF. The CDR3 coding sequence is TGCGCCAGCAGCCAAGATCCGGGGGATCAGCCCCAGCATTTT.

The chain is built from TRBV3-1 (or the pseudogene TRBV3-2) and TRBJ1-2; maybe TRBD1 (6 bases). V was clipped by 4 bases and J by 4 bases, with 13 bases between them. The CDR3 is 14 amino acids. Germline CDR1 and CDR2: LGHDT and YNNKEL (reference sequence). The CDR3 protein is CASSPYGGPYGYTF. The CDR3, as DNA: TGTGCCAGCAGCCCCTACGGGGGGCCCTATGGCTACACCTTC.

The chain combines TRBV4-2 with TRBJ2-2; D is ambiguous. CDR3 size: 14 residues. Germline CDR1 and CDR2: LGHNA and YNFKEQ. V was pared by 6 bases and J by 1 base, with 9 bases between. DNA for the CDR3: TGTGCCAGCAGGCACTCTTTGAACACCGGGGAGCTGTTTTTT. This gives the protein CASRHSLNTGELFF.

This chain uses TRBV11-2 with TRBJ1-2; 8 bases are a match to TRBD1. This CDR3 is 14 amino acids long. The trim removed 3 bases at V and 8 bases at J, leaving 8 bases unmatched. The germline V gene has CDR1 SGHAT and CDR2 FQNNGV. The CDR3 protein is CASSFGAGGEGYTF. The DNA of the CDR3 is TGTGCCAGCAGCTTCGGGGCAGGGGGCGAAGGCTACACCTTC.

This chain connects TRBV21-1 to TRBJ2-7; the DNA was not compared with TRBD2, the D call given in the table. TRBV21-1 is classified as a pseudogene. The CDR3 is 16 amino acids. DNA of the CDR3: TGTGCCAGCAGCATTGAGGTCGTCATCATCTCCTACGAGCAGTACTTC. Translation: CASSIEVVIISYEQYF.